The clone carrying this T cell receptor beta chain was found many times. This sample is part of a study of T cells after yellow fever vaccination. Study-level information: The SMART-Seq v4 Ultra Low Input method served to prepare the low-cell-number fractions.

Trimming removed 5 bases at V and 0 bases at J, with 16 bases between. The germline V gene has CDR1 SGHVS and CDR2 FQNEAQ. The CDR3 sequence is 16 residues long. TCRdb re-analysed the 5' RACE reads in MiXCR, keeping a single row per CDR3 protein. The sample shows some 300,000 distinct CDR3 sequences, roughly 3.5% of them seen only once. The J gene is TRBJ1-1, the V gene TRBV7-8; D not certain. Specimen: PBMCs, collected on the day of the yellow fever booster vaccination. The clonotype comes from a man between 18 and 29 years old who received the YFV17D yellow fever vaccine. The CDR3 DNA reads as TGTGCCAGCAGCCCAAGATCGGGAAGCATGAACACTGAAGCTTTCTTT. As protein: CASSPRSGSMNTEAFF.